This TCR beta chain was recovered during a study of cytomegalovirus exposure and HLA in healthy donors. General study points: Reported performance of the classifier showed diagnosis of cytomegalovirus status with high specificity and sensitivity. The study recorded 150 to 200 TCR beta chains that were cytomegalovirus-associated.

On this clone: The target antigen is unknown.

V was clipped by 1 base and J by 0 bases, with 5 bases between them. Germline values: CDR1 MNHEY, CDR2 SMNVEV (reference sequence). The CDR3 is 14 amino acids. Sequencing used immunoSEQ multiplex PCR; TCRdb keeps in-frame clones, though not all of them. The sample gives fewer than 200,000 clones, just under 90% of which show up once; 10% is in the top ten. Sequenced material: PBMCs. The chain joins TRBV27 to TRBJ2-3, with D perhaps matching TRBD2 (5 bases). This clonotype originated in a woman aged 18-29 years in good health and CMV-seropositive. For the CDR3, the DNA is TGTGCCAGCAGTTTATGGACTAGCACAGATACGCAGTATTTT. It is translated as CASSLWTSTDTQYF.